This TCR beta chain was sequenced during a study of circulating and synovial CD4+ cells in juvenile arthritis. Samples derive from patients with active juvenile idiopathic arthritis. This clone was recorded a few times. Its antigen is not identified. The sample holds other DNA sequences that translate to the same CDR3. Notes on the study in general: Deeper sequencing increased measured overlap with synovial clonotypes.

Trimming pared 7 bases from V and 6 bases from J, leaving 10 bases between. CDR3 length equals 13 residues. Germline V lookup: CDR1 SNHLY, CDR2 FYNNEI. The protocol was immunoSEQ multiplex PCR, while the TCRdb copy is restricted to in-frame clones and leaves out a portion. The table lists about 36,000 clones, approximately 96% of them singletons. This chain joins TRBV2 and TRBJ1-6; D gene unclear. This clonotype originated in a human donor with juvenile idiopathic arthritis. The source material was CD4+ T cells from blood. Written as DNA, the CDR3 is TGTGCCAGCATGGGAGAAATTAATTCACCCCTCCACTTT. Translating it yields CASMGEINSPLHF. Full variable domain (rest looked up from reference TRBV2 and TRBJ1-6): EPEVTQTPSHQVTQMGQEVILRCVPISNHLYFYWYRQILGQKVEFLVSFYNNEISEKSEIFDDQFSVERPDGSNFTLKIRSTKLEDSAMYFCASMGEINSPLHFGNGTRLTVT.